What follows are 10 T cell receptor beta chains derived from one specimen sequenced in a study of CD8+ T cells in alopecia areata (dated 2018 in TCRdb). Libraries were made using the immunoSEQ multiplex PCR assay. RNA was extracted from all samples and reverse transcribed into cDNA as template for TCR sequencing. As stored in TCRdb, this immuneACCESS dataset retains in-frame rearrangements with V and J assigned. A fraction of the clones does not appear; measured against another copy, unresolved V genes explain less than half of the discrepancy, and the remainder lacks a known reason. This sample holds fewer than 200,000 clones; 67% were observed only once. The top ten clones comprise around 10% of the sample. The meaning of the sample's time point label: baseline before oral tofacitinib. The material was CD8+ T cells sorted from blood, obtained at week 0. The receptors here all came from a human donor with alopecia areata.

The chain joins TRBV30 to TRBJ1-2; no definite D call. This CDR3 has 12 residues. The ends were cut back, 0 bases at V and 9 bases at J, with 11 bases in the middle. Germline CDR1 GTSNPN, CDR2 SVGIG (reference sequence). CDR3 loop: CAWSVRGDSYTF. The CDR3 DNA reads TGTGCCTGGAGTGTACGAGGTGACAGCTACACCTTC. Together with reference TRBV30 and TRBJ1-2, the CDR3 gives the full variable domain: SQTIHQWPATLVQPVGSPLSLECTVEGTSNPNLYWYRQAAGRGLQLLFYSVGIGQISSEVPQNLSASRPQDRQFILSSKKLLLSDSGFYLCAWSVRGDSYTFGSGTRLTVV.

The chain carries TRBV29-1 and TRBJ2-5; 8 nucleotides agree with TRBD1. The DNA matches TRBJ2-7 better at its end, which makes the J call doubtful. There are 14 residues in the CDR3. Germline values: CDR1 SQVTM, CDR2 ANQGSEA. CDR3 nucleotide sequence: TGCAGCGTCGGAAGACAGGGGACGCTCAGCGAGCAGTACTTC. It specifies CSVGRQGTLSEQYF.

This chain joins TRBV5-6 and TRBJ2-5; 11 nucleotides align to TRBD2. Germline loops: CDR1 SGHDT, CDR2 YYEEEE. The CDR3 loop spans 16 amino acids. V was clipped by 2 bases and J by 2 bases; unmatched bases: 5. CDR3 sequence: CASSLSSGGTQETQYF. CDR3 DNA: TGTGCCAGCAGCTTATCTAGCGGGGGGACGCAAGAGACCCAGTACTTC.

This clone was picked up a small number of times. The chain is built from TRBV7-9 and TRBJ1-4; no reliable D call. Germline CDR1 SEHNR, CDR2 FQNEAQ (reference sequence). Trimming removed 1 base from V and 0 bases from J, with 3 bases in between. The CDR3 has 14 residues. Here the CDR3 reads CASSLVSTNEKLFF. The CDR3 bases are TGTGCCAGCAGCTTAGTGTCAACTAATGAAAAACTGTTTTTT.

This chain connects TRBV4-1 to TRBJ1-1; D is ambiguous. The germline gives CDR1 MGHRA, CDR2 YSYEKL. This CDR3 comprises 16 residues. V shed 3 bases and J shed 0 bases, with 14 bases lying between them. The CDR3 region has the DNA TGCGCCAGCAGCCAGTCGGACGCAGCCCTGAACACTGAAGCTTTCTTT. It yields the protein CASSQSDAALNTEAFF.

The chain uses TRBV5-1 and TRBJ2-1, with D unresolved. In germline, CDR1 is SGHRS, CDR2 YFSETQ. Trimming took 0 bases from V and 5 from J, leaving 3 bases between them. This CDR3 contains 12 residues. CDR3 residues: CASSLVDNEQFF. The CDR3 bases are TGCGCCAGCAGCTTGGTAGACAATGAGCAGTTCTTC.

The chain couples TRBV6-5 to TRBJ1-2; D gene ambiguous. This CDR3 is built from 15 residues. Germline CDR1 and CDR2: MNHEY and SVGAGI. Trimming cost V 6 bases and J 1 base, with 15 bases left between them. The CDR3 is CASRPDGGFNYGYTF. Here the CDR3 DNA reads TGTGCCAGCAGGCCGGACGGAGGATTTAACTATGGCTACACCTTC.

This clone was found a few times. CDR3 amino acids: CASSSGPRSEKLFF. Written as DNA, the CDR3 is TGTGCCAGCAGCTCCGGACCGAGGAGTGAAAAACTGTTTTTT. The chain employs TRBV27 and TRBJ1-4; unclear D gene. Looked up from germline, CDR1 is MNHEY and CDR2 is SMNVEV (reference sequence). The CDR3 length is 14 residues. Between the trimmed V and J ends, which lost 6 bases and 7 bases, there was a span of 15 bases.

The table lists this clone with a few counts. The chain carries TRBV29-1 and TRBJ2-3; TRBD1 or TRBD2 may be the D gene (5 bases each). Trimming left V 4 bases short and J 4 bases short, with 15 bases between. The germline gives CDR1 SQVTM, CDR2 ANQGSEA. This CDR3 is built from 14 residues. CDR3 bases: TGCAGCGTTGGATTCTCCGGGACCGCAGATACGCAGTATTTT. Translating it yields CSVGFSGTADTQYF.

The rearrangement uses TRBV27 and TRBJ2-1; D ambiguous. With 3 bases removed from V and 5 bases from J, the gap between germline ends came to 8 bases. The length of the CDR3 is 13 residues. Germline V gene sequence: CDR1 MNHEY, CDR2 SMNVEV (reference sequence). In DNA, the CDR3 is TGTGCCAGCAGTTTGTTTGGGAACAATGAGCAGTTCTTC. It yields the protein CASSLFGNNEQFF.